The 8 T cell receptor beta chains presented below share a single source sample, sequenced in a study of graft-versus-host responses after intestinal transplantation. Profiling relied on immunoSEQ multiplex PCR, and the TCRdb table lists in-frame clones only, not all of them. The data contain some 31,000 clones, 90% to 95% of them singletons. The specimen was PBMCs, collected approximately 69 days after intestinal transplant. Receptor source: a human patient who received an intestinal transplant, so some T cells may come from the graft donor.

V and J are TRBV4-3 and TRBJ2-2; D may be TRBD2 (5 bases). The germline V gene has CDR1 LGHNA and CDR2 YSLEER. CDR3 length equals 14 residues. V was trimmed by 4 bases and J by 4 bases, leaving 10 bases between them. The CDR3 DNA reads TGCGCCAGCAGCCCATATCGGGGCACCGGGGAGCTGTTTTTT. This codes for CASSPYRGTGELFF.

V usage is TRBV7-9 and J usage is TRBJ2-7; D unclear. CDR1 is SEHNR, CDR2 FQNEAQ, per germline (reference sequence). This CDR3 is 14 amino acids long. V lost 4 bases and J lost 0, with 10 bases in between. The CDR3 nucleotides are TGTGCCAGCAGCTCCCCCGAAAGCTCCTACGAGCAGTACTTC. Translated: CASSSPESSYEQYF.

The V call is TRBV19, the J call TRBJ1-4; D is unresolved. Germline V lookup: CDR1 LNHDA, CDR2 SQIVND (reference sequence). CDR3 length: 15 residues. V lost 4 bases, J lost 7 bases, and 16 bases lay in between. In DNA, the CDR3 is TGTGCCAGTAGTAGTACCGGGCCCATGGGTGAAAAACTGTTTTTT. It specifies CASSSTGPMGEKLFF. Full variable domain (rest looked up from reference TRBV19 and TRBJ1-4): DGGITQSPKYLFRKEGQNVTLSCEQNLNHDAMYWYRQDPGQGLRLIYYSQIVNDFQKGDIAEGYSVSREKKESFPLTVTSAQKNPTAFYLCASSSTGPMGEKLFFGSGTQLSVL.

The V call is TRBV4-2, the J call TRBJ1-5, with D unclear. V was trimmed by 5 bases and J by 4 bases, leaving 9 bases between them. This CDR3 has 13 residues. In germline, CDR1 is LGHNA, CDR2 YNFKEQ. The CDR3 DNA is TGTGCCAGCAGCGACGGGTCGAATCAGCCCCAGCATTTT. Translated, it gives CASSDGSNQPQHF.

The chain is built from TRBV7-9 and TRBJ2-1; 11 nucleotides align to TRBD2. Trimming removed 8 bases from V and 8 bases from J; junction bases left unmatched: 20. CDR3 size: 18 residues. CDR1 SEHNR and CDR2 FQNEAQ come from the germline V gene (reference sequence). CDR3 region: CASLGSEILAGGFYEQFF. In nucleotides, the CDR3 is TGTGCCAGCCTCGGGAGCGAGATCCTAGCGGGAGGATTCTATGAGCAGTTCTTC.

This clone was picked up one time. This chain links TRBV19 with TRBJ2-1; D remains ambiguous. Trimming took off 3 bases at V and 4 bases at J, with 7 bases between the two ends. CDR1 is LNHDA and CDR2 is SQIVND in the germline V gene (reference sequence). The CDR3 has 13 residues. The CDR3 region has the DNA TGTGCCAGTAGTATGATCGGGTACAATGAGCAGTTCTTC. Translating gives CASSMIGYNEQFF.

J is TRBJ1-6 and V is TRBV7-8; 7 bases fit TRBD1. This CDR3 is built from 15 residues. Germline values: CDR1 SGHVS, CDR2 FQNEAQ. V lost 2 bases and J lost 5; bases outside the gene matches: 3. The CDR3 loop is CASSLFGQDNSPLHF. The CDR3 nucleotides are TGTGCCAGCAGCTTATTCGGACAGGATAATTCACCCCTCCACTTT.

The CDR3 here is CASSLGVGPEAFF. DNA for the CDR3: TGTGCCAGCAGCTTAGGTGTAGGGCCTGAAGCTTTCTTT. The chain carries TRBV7-2 and TRBJ1-1; D unresolved. This CDR3 is 13 amino acids long. V lost 1 base and J lost 6, with 9 bases in between. Germline V gene data show CDR1 as SGHTA and CDR2 as FQGNSA.